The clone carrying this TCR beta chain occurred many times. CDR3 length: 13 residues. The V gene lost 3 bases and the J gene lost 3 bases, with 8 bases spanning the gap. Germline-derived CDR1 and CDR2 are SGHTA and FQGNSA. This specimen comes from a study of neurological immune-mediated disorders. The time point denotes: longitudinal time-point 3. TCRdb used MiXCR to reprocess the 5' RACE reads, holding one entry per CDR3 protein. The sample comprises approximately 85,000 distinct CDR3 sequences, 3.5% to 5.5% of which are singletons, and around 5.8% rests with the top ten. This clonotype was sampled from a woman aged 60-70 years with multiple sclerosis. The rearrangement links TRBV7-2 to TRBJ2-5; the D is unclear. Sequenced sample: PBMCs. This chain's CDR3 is CASSLVGEETQYF. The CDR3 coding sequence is TGTGCCAGCAGCTTGGTTGGGGAAGAGACCCAGTACTTC.